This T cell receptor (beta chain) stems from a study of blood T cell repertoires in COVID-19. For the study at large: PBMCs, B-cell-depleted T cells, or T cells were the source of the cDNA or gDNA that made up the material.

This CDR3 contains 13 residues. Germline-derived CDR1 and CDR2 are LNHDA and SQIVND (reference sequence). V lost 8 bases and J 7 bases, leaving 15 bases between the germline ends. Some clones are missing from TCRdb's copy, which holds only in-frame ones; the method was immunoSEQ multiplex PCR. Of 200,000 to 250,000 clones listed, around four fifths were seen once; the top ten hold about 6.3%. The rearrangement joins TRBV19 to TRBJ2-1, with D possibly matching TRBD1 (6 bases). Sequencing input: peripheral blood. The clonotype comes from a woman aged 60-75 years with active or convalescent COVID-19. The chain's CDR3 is CASGQSLSNEQFF. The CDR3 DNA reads TGTGCCAGTGGACAGTCCCTAAGTAATGAGCAGTTCTTC.